These T cell receptor beta chains were read from a single sample in a study of tumor-infiltrating lymphocytes in primary liver carcinoma. TCRdb processed the multiplex PCR reads anew with MiXCR; each CDR3 protein has one entry. Altogether approximately 79,000 distinct CDR3 sequences are present, about 70% being singletons, with the ten largest covering roughly 26%. The material sequenced was liver tumor tissue from sampling region 4. Every receptor here comes from a man aged 40-49 years with primary liver carcinoma and hepatitis B virus infection. Both conserved end residues are part of each CDR3. D genes are given only for firm matches. A clone size is listed for some rows: how often the clone was seen (once, few, many), or a class if it is expanded.

clone_size d_call cdr3_length j_call v_call cdr3_nt cdr3_aa
once TRBD2 15 TRBJ2-7 TRBV7-3 TGTGCCAGCAGCATAAATCCAGCGGGAGTCTACGAGCAGTACTTC CASSINPAGVYEQYF
few TRBD2 16 TRBJ2-1 TRBV11-2 TGTGCCAACGGCTTTCGACTAGCGGGAGATTCCAATGAGCAGTTCTTC CANGFRLAGDSNEQFF
. . 14 TRBJ2-7 TRBV28 TGTGCCAGCAGTTTATCGAGAGGGGCCTGCGAGCAGTACTTC CASSLSRGACEQYF
. . 12 TRBJ2-7 TRBV29-1 TGTAGCGTCATCGGGTTTTCCTACGAGCACTACTTC CSVIGFSYEHYF
medium-sized . 16 TRBJ2-2 TRBV4-1 TGCGCCAGCAGCCCAGAAGAGGGTCTCGACACCGGGGAGCTGTTTTTT CASSPEEGLDTGELFF
. . 14 TRBJ2-1 TRBV11-2 TGTGCCAACAGTTCAACTGGCCCTGGGAATGAGCAGTTCTTC CANSSTGPGNEQFF
. TRBD1 13 TRBJ2-5 TRBV19 TGTGCCAGTGGACAGGGACAGCAAGAGACCCAGTACTTC CASGQGQQETQYF
once TRBD1 14 TRBJ2-3 TRBV10-3 TGTGCCATCAGTGGGGGGACAGGGGGGGATACGCAGTATTTT CAISGGTGGDTQYF
. . 14 TRBJ2-7 TRBV7-9 TGTGCCAGCATCGCACAAGGGTCCCCCTACGAGCAGTACTTC CASIAQGSPYEQYF
many . 11 TRBJ1-3 TRBV10-3 TGTGCCATCGGACCTGGAAACACCATATATTTT CAIGPGNTIYF
. . 13 TRBJ2-7 TRBV29-1 TGCAGCGCCGGAGTCCTCGACGCCTATGAGCAGTACTTC CSAGVLDAYEQYF
many . 13 TRBJ2-7 TRBV30 TGTGCCTGGAGTGTAGGGATCTCCTACGAGCAGTACTTC CAWSVGISYEQYF
. . 19 TRBJ2-1 TRBV11-1 TGTGCCAGCAGCTTACGCCCGGGACTGGCGGCTTATCCATACACTGAGCAGTTCTTC CASSLRPGLAAYPYTEQFF
once . 16 TRBJ2-5 TRBV5-1 TGCGCTAGCAGCCCCGAGCAAGTCCCCCCCCAAGAGACCCAGTACTTC CASSPEQVPPQETQYF
many . 12 TRBJ2-1 TRBV5-8 TGTGCCAGCAGCTTGGAAAGAGGTGAGCAGTTCTTC CASSLERGEQFF
many TRBD1 15 TRBJ1-6 TRBV4-2 TGTGCCAGCAGCCAAGGAGGGACAGGGAGTTCACCCCTCCACTTT CASSQGGTGSSPLHF
once TRBD2 14 TRBJ2-7 TRBV29-1 TGCAGCATTGATCGCTCTAGCGGGAGTGGTGAGCAGTACTTC CSIDRSSGSGEQYF
. TRBD2 15 TRBJ2-3 TRBV29-1 TGCAGCGTTGTGGGGGGGGCGGGGGGCGCAGATACGCAGTATTTT CSVVGGAGGADTQYF
. . 10 TRBJ2-7 TRBV29-1 TGCGGCATTGGGGAGTACGAGCAGTACTTC CGIGEYEQYF
large . 13 TRBJ2-7 TRBV11-1 TGTGCCAGCAGCTTAAGATCGCCCTACGAGCAGTACTTC CASSLRSPYEQYF
many . 14 TRBJ2-7 TRBV6-1 TGTGCCAGCAGTGAATCCACGGGGACCGACGAGCAGTACTTC CASSESTGTDEQYF
once TRBD2 14 TRBJ2-7 TRBV6-1 TGTGCCAGCCGTCCTGGACTAGCGGCCTACAACCAGTACTTC CASRPGLAAYNQYF
. . 13 TRBJ2-7 TRBV7-9 TGTGCCAGCACATCTAGCGTGAGACTTGAGCAGTACTTC CASTSSVRLEQYF
. . 15 TRBJ2-1 TRBV28 TGTGCCAGCAGTCCCGGGACCGACCCCTACAATGAGCAGTTCTTC CASSPGTDPYNEQFF
. . 15 TRBJ1-6 TRBV4-1 TGCGCCAGCAGCCAAGTTCAGGGGCTGAACTCACTCCTCCACTTT CASSQVQGLNSLLHF
many . 15 TRBJ2-2 TRBV5-4 TGTGCCAGCAGCTCCGGGACCCACTACACCGGGGAGCTGTTTTTT CASSSGTHYTGELFF
many . 13 TRBJ2-5 TRBV5-1 TGCGCCAGCAGCTTGGGGTCAGGTGAGACCCAGTACTTC CASSLGSGETQYF
. . 17 TRBJ2-3 TRBV6-6 TGTGCCAGCTGTTACGTCTGGGTCAGGGGACTGACAGATACGCAGTATTTT CASCYVWVRGLTDTQYF
. . 17 TRBJ1-1 TRBV11-2 TGTGCCAGCAACTCAACGTGGAGGGGAGCCCCGAACACTGAAGCTTTCTTT CASNSTWRGAPNTEAFF
many . 15 TRBJ1-2 TRBV4-1 TGCGCCAGCAGCCAGTCAATGTCGGCCGTCTATGGCTACACCTTC CASSQSMSAVYGYTF
. . 14 TRBJ2-7 TRBV11-1 TGTGCCAGCAGCTTAGCAAGGGGCGTATACGTGCAGTACTTC CASSLARGVYVQYF
medium-sized . 16 TRBJ2-3 TRBV11-2 TGTGCCAGCAGCCCTGGGAGGGGGCTATACACAGATACGCAGTATTTT CASSPGRGLYTDTQYF
. . 13 TRBJ2-7 TRBV14 TGTGTCAGCAGGATGGTAGGACTCCTGGAGAAGTACTTC CVSRMVGLLEKYF
. TRBD1 14 TRBJ2-7 TRBV5-6 TGTGCCAGCACCCGGACAGGCCAACACTACGAGCAGTACTTC CASTRTGQHYEQYF
. . 17 TRBJ2-1 TRBV7-6 TGTGCCAGCAGCTTAGCATCGGGGGCTAGCGGATACAATGAGCAGTTCTTC CASSLASGASGYNEQFF
. . 17 TRBJ2-7 TRBV4-2 TGTGCCACTACTGGACAAGCAGGAGTTTATAAGTCCTACGATCAGTACTTC CATTGQAGVYKSYDQYF
. . 14 TRBJ1-1 TRBV5-6 TGTACCAGCAGCTTGCTGGTCAGGGCCACTGAAGCTTTCTTT CTSSLLVRATEAFF
many . 15 TRBJ1-2 TRBV6-1 TGTGCCAGCAGTGAAGAGTGGGCAGGGAGCTATGGCTACACCTTC CASSEEWAGSYGYTF
. TRBD2 16 TRBJ2-1 TRBV28 TGTGCCAACAGTAGTCCGGCTAGCGGGAGTAGTAATGAGCAGTTCTTC CANSSPASGSSNEQFF
many . 13 TRBJ2-2 TRBV5-1 TGCGCCAGCAGCTTCGAGAACACCGGGGAGCTGTTTTTT CASSFENTGELFF
. . 15 TRBJ2-2 TRBV6-5 TGTGCCAGCACTAAAGTAGGGGCGGGTATCGGGGAGCTGTTTTTT CASTKVGAGIGELFF
. TRBD2 16 TRBJ2-1 TRBV11-2 TGTGCCGGCAGCTACTCTTCGACTAGCGGGAGGGGAGGCTTGTTCTTC CAGSYSSTSGRGGLFF
many . 16 TRBJ2-3 TRBV12-3/TRBV12-4 TGTGCCAGCAGTTTAGGTGCTAGCGTCGCGGCAGATACGCAGTATTTT CASSLGASVAADTQYF
. . 11 TRBJ1-2 TRBV29-1 . CSFGTIYGCTF
. TRBD1 17 TRBJ2-7 TRBV6-6 TGTGCCAGCAGTTACTCTACTGGGCAGGGGGTCAGGTACGAGCAGTACTTC CASSYSTGQGVRYEQYF
. . 15 TRBJ2-5 TRBV6-2/TRBV6-3 TGTGTCAGCAGTTATTCCGGGGCTAACCAAGAGACCCAGTACTTC CVSSYSGANQETQYF
. . 14 TRBJ2-1 TRBV14 TGTGCCAACAGCCTGTCCCCCCGGTTGAATGAGCGGTTCTTC CANSLSPRLNERFF
few . 14 TRBJ1-5 TRBV11-2 TGTGCCAGCAGCATCGGACGGTTTCCCGAACCCCAACATTTT CASSIGRFPEPQHF
. . 15 TRBJ2-7 TRBV11-2 TGTGCCAGTAGCCTATCTGTGAGAATATCCTACGAGCAATACTTC CASSLSVRISYEQYF
many . 16 TRBJ1-2 TRBV7-8 TGTGCCAGCAGCTTAAGGCCAGAGAACACTAACTATGGCTACACCTTC CASSLRPENTNYGYTF
many TRBD1 15 TRBJ2-2 TRBV29-1 TGCAGCGTCGAGAAGGGACAGTCGAACACCGGGGAGCTGTTTTTT CSVEKGQSNTGELFF
once . 14 TRBJ2-1 TRBV6-5 TGTGCCAGCAGTTACTTGATGGGAACTAATGAGCAGTTCTTC CASSYLMGTNEQFF
. . 15 TRBJ1-5 TRBV6-6 TGTGCCAGCAGTTACCCGGACGGACTCAGTCAGCCCCAGCATTTT CASSYPDGLSQPQHF
. . 14 TRBJ1-5 TRBV6-5 TGTGTCAGCAGTTGCCGGGCCGGCAATCAGCCCCAGCATTTT CVSSCRAGNQPQHF
. TRBD1 15 TRBJ1-5 TRBV28 TGTGCCAACAGTTTACGAAGGGGGCAGGGTCAGCCCCAGCATTTT CANSLRRGQGQPQHF
many TRBD2 16 TRBJ2-7 TRBV5-8 TGTGCCAGCAGCCAGCCCATAGCGGGAGGTGGTAACGAGCAGTACTTC CASSQPIAGGGNEQYF
many . 14 TRBJ2-3 TRBV6-5 TGTGCCAGCAGGTCAGGGGGGAGCACAGATACGCAGTATTTT CASRSGGSTDTQYF